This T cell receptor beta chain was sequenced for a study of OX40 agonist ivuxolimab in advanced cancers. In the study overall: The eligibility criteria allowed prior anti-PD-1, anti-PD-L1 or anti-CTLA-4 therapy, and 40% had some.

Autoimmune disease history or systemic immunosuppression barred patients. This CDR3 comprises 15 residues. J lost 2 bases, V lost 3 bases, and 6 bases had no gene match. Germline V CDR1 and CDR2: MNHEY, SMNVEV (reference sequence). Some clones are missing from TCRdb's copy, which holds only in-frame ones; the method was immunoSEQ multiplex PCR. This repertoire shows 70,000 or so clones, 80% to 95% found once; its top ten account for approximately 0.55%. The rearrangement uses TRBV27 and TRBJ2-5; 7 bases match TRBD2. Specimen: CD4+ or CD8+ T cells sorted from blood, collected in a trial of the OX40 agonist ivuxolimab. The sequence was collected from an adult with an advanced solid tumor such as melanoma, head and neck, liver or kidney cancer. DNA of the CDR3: TGTGCCAGCAGTTTCAGGCGGGAGCGTCAAGAGACCCAGTACTTC. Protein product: CASSFRRERQETQYF.